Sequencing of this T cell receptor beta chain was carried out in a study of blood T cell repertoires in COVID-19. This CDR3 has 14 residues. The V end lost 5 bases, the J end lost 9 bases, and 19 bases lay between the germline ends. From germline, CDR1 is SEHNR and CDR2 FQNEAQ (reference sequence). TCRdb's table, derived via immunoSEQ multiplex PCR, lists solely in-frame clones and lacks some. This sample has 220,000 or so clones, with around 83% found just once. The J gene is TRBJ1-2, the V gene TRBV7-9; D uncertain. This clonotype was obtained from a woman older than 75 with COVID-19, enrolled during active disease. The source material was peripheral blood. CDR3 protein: CASSTEGGIGRYTF. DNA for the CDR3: TGTGCCAGCAGCACAGAGGGAGGGATAGGGCGCTACACCTTC.